This T cell receptor beta chain comes out of a study of blood T cell repertoires in COVID-19. This clone was seen repeatedly, ten times or more. J was trimmed by 3 bases and V by 4 bases; bases with no gene match: 7. The CDR3 loop spans 15 amino acids. CDR1 and CDR2 from the germline V gene are MGHRA and YSYEKL. Repertoires were generated with immunoSEQ multiplex PCR, while TCRdb's copy carries only in-frame clones and drops some. The sample has hundreds of thousands of clones; 86% are singletons. The chain is built from TRBV4-1 and TRBJ1-1, with 8 bases matching TRBD1. The TCR sequence derives from a woman in her 70s with COVID-19, enrolled during active disease. Sequencing input: peripheral blood. The CDR3 reads CASSRAGGADTEAFF. In nucleotides, the CDR3 is TGCGCCAGCAGCCGGGCAGGGGGCGCAGACACTGAAGCTTTCTTT.